This paragraph reports one T cell receptor beta chain. Germline V gene lookup returns CDR1 KGHSH and CDR2 LQKENI. Unmatched junction bases numbered 6, after V lost 2 bases and J lost 5 bases. This CDR3 comprises 16 residues. Profiled with immunoSEQ multiplex PCR; TCRdb holds only in-frame clones, not every one. Of about 210,000 clones in the sample, around four fifths were seen once. This record belongs to a study of blood T cell repertoires in COVID-19. Material for sequencing was peripheral blood. The TCR was taken from a woman aged 50 to 65 with acute or convalescent COVID-19. The genes are TRBV18 and TRBJ1-4, with 9 bases that match TRBD1. CDR3 nucleotides: TGTGCCAGCTCACCATTGGGTGGGACAGGGAATGAAAAACTGTTTTTT. It specifies CASSPLGGTGNEKLFF.